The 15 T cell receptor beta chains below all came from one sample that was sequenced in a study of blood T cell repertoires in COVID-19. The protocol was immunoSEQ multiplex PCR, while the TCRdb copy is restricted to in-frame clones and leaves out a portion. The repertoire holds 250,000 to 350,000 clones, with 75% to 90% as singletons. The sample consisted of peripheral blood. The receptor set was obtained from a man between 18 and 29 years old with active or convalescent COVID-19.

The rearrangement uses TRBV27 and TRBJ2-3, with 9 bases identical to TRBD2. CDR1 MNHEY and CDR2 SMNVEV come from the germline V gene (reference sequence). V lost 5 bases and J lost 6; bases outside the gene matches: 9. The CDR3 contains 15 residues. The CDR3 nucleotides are TGTGCCAGCAGTCCGGATGGACTAGCGCGGGATACGCAGTATTTT. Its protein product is CASSPDGLARDTQYF.

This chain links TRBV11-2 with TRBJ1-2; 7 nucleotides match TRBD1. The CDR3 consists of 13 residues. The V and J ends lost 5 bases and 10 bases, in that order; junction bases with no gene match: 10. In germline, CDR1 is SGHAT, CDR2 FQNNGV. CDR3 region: CASSHDRVPYYTF. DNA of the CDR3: TGTGCCAGCAGCCACGACAGGGTACCATACTACACCTTC.

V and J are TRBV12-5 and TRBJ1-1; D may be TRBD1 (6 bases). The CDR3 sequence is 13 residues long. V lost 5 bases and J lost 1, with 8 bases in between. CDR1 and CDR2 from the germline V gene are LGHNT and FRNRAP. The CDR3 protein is CASGGQPNTEAFF. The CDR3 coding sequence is TGTGCTAGTGGTGGACAGCCGAACACTGAAGCTTTCTTT.

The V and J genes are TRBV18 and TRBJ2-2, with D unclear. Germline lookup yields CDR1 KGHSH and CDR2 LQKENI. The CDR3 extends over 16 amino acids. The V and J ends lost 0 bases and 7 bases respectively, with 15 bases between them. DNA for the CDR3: TGTGCCAGCTCACCACCGTACGGTACAGAAATCGGGGAGCTGTTTTTT. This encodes CASSPPYGTEIGELFF.

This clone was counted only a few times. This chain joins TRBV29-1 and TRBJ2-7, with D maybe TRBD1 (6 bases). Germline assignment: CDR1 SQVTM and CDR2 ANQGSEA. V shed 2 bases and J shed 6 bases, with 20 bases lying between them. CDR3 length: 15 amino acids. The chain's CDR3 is CSVEREEGHWSEQYF. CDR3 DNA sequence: TGCAGCGTTGAAAGGGAAGAGGGACACTGGAGCGAGCAGTACTTC.

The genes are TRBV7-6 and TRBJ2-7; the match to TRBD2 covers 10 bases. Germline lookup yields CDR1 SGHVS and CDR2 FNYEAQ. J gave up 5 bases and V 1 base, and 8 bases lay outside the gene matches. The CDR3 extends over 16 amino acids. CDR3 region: CASSLDLLAGRHEQYF. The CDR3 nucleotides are TGTGCCAGCAGCTTAGATTTACTAGCGGGAAGGCACGAGCAGTACTTC.

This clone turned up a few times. The chain's CDR3 is CASSLRGTVSYEQYF. The CDR3 bases are TGTGCCAGCAGTTTACGTGGGACAGTGTCCTACGAGCAGTACTTC. The chain couples TRBV27 to TRBJ2-7; 7 positions match TRBD1. This CDR3 comprises 15 residues. V dropped 2 bases and J dropped 1; count of bases not matched to a gene: 5. The germline V gene encodes CDR1 MNHEY and CDR2 SMNVEV (reference sequence).

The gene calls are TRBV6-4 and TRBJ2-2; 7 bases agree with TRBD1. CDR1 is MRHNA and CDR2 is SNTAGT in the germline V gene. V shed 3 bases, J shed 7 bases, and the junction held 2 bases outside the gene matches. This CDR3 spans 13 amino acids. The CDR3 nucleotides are TGTGCCAGCAGTGAAGGGGGCTACGGGGAGCTGTTTTTT. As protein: CASSEGGYGELFF.

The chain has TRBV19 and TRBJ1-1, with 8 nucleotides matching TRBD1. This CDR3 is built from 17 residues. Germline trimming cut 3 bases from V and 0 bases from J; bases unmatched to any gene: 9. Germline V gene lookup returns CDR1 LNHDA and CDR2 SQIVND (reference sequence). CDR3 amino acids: CASSIGWTGRMNTEAFF. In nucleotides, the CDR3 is TGTGCCAGTAGTATTGGATGGACAGGGCGGATGAACACTGAAGCTTTCTTT.

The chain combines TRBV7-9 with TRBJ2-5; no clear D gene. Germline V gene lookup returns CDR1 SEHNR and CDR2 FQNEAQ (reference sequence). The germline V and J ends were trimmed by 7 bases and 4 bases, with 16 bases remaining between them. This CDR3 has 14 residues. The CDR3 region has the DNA TGTGCCAGCAATCCTACGGAGTATCCAGAGACCCAGTACTTC. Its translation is CASNPTEYPETQYF.

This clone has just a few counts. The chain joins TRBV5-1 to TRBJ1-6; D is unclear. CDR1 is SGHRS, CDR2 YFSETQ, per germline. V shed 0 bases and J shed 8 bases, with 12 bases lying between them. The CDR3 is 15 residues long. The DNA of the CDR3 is TGCGCCAGCAGCTTGGGAGGTGACCCATATTCACCCCTCCACTTT. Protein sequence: CASSLGGDPYSPLHF.

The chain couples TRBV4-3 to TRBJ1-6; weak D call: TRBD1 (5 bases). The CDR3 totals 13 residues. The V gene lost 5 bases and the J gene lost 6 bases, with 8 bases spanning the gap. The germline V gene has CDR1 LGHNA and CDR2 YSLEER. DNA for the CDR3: TGCGCCAGCAGCGCCCAGGGTAATTCACCCCTCCACTTT. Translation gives CASSAQGNSPLHF.

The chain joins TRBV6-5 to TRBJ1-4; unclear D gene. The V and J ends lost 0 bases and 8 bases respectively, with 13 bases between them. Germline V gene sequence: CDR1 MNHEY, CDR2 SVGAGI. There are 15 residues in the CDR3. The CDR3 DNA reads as TGTGCCAGCAGTTACTCTGCCGGGGTTGGGGAAAAACTGTTTTTT. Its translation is CASSYSAGVGEKLFF.

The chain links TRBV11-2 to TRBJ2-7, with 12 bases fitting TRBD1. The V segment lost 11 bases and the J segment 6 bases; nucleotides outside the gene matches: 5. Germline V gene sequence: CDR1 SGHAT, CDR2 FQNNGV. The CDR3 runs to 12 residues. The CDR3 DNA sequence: TGTGCCGGGGGGACAGGGGGCACCGAGCAGTACTTC. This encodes CAGGTGGTEQYF.

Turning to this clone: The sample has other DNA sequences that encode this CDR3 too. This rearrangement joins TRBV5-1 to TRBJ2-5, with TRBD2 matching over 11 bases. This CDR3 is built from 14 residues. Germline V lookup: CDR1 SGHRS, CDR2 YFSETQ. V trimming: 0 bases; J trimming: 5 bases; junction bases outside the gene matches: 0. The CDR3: CASSLGLAGETQYF. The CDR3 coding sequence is TGCGCCAGCAGCTTGGGACTAGCGGGGGAGACCCAGTACTTC.